The present T cell receptor (beta chain) was sequenced within a study of cytomegalovirus exposure and HLA in healthy donors. Germline CDR1 SGHNT, CDR2 YENEEA. The V end lost 5 bases, the J end lost 5 bases, and 7 bases lay between the germline ends. CDR3 length: 12 residues. PCR was performed using 60 Vbeta and 13 Jbeta primers. Repertoires were generated with immunoSEQ multiplex PCR, while TCRdb's copy carries only in-frame clones and drops some. The data show around 130,000 clones, with about 80% seen just once and 1% held by the top ten. J is TRBJ2-1 and V is TRBV11-3; the D gene is possibly TRBD1 (6 bases). The sequencing sample was made of PBMCs. This TCR derives from a man aged 35 to 55 in good health and CMV-seronegative. DNA for the CDR3: TGTGCCAGCAGCCGGACAGACAATGAGCAGTTCTTC. It encodes CASSRTDNEQFF.